A selection of T cell receptor beta chains follows, all from one sample in a study of beta chain features in type 1 diabetes. Repertoires were generated with immunoSEQ multiplex PCR, while TCRdb's copy carries only in-frame clones and drops some. The profile shows about 620,000 clones, 15% to 17% of them singletons. The sequenced sample consisted of naive CD4+ T cells from blood. The source is a man between 18 and 29 years old in good health. CDR3s include the opening cysteine and the closing phenylalanine or tryptophan. A D gene is named only where the DNA matches it firmly. Clone size is not always given. Where it is, it says once, few, many or a class for expanded clones.

TRBV10-3	TRBJ2-1	few	.	TGTGCCATGGCTAACGGGGGGCGCGGGGATCACAATGAGCAGTTCTTC	CAMANGGRGDHNEQFF
TRBV29-1	TRBJ1-2	few	.	TGCAGCGTTGAAGATCTTGGCTTGGGCTATGGCTACACCTTC	CSVEDLGLGYGYTF
TRBV30	TRBJ1-6	.	.	TGTGCCTGGAGTACTATCCGAGGACCCTATAATTCACCCCTCCACTTT	CAWSTIRGPYNSPLHF
TRBV6-5	TRBJ1-2	few	TRBD1	TGTGCCAGCAGTTCTAGGACAGGGGACTATGGCTACACCTTC	CASSSRTGDYGYTF
TRBV29-1	TRBJ1-1	few	.	TGCAGCGTTGGAGGAAGAATGAACACTGAAGCTTTCTTT	CSVGGRMNTEAFF
TRBV15	TRBJ2-4	.	.	TGTGCCACCAGCAGAGATACGGGACACGGAAACATTCAGTACTTC	CATSRDTGHGNIQYF
TRBV10-3	TRBJ2-7	few	TRBD2	TGTGCCATCATTGAGCGGGAGACGTCCGAGCAGTACTTC	CAIIERETSEQYF
TRBV18	TRBJ1-5	few	.	TGTGCCAGCTCGCGGGCGGATAGCAATCAGCCCCAGCATTTT	CASSRADSNQPQHF
TRBV2	TRBJ2-3	.	.	TGTGCCAGCGGCGGGGCAGCCGGTGATACGCAGTATTTT	CASGGAAGDTQYF
TRBV6-4	TRBJ2-1	few	TRBD2	TGTGCCAGCAGTCAAGCGGGAGGCTACAATGAGCAGTTCTTC	CASSQAGGYNEQFF
TRBV4-3	TRBJ1-4	few	.	TGCGCCAGCAGCCAAGCTGCAGGTAGAAATGAAAAACTGTTTTTT	CASSQAAGRNEKLFF
TRBV28	TRBJ1-4	.	TRBD1	TGTGCCAGCATCAGAGACAGGGTTGGGGAAAAACTGTTTTTT	CASIRDRVGEKLFF
TRBV29-1	TRBJ2-3	few	.	TGCAGCGTTGAAGATTGGGCCGGGGTCACAGATACGCAGTATTTT	CSVEDWAGVTDTQYF
TRBV4-1	TRBJ2-1	.	.	TGCGCCAGCAGCCAAGATCATGAGGCGGGACGGAGCTCCTACAATGAGCAGTTCTTC	CASSQDHEAGRSSYNEQFF
TRBV5-8	TRBJ1-1	few	.	TGTGCCAGCAGCCGATCAGGGTCCACTGAAGCTTTCTTT	CASSRSGSTEAFF
TRBV11-3	TRBJ2-5	few	TRBD2	TGTGCCAGCAGCTCCGGACTAGCGGGGGAGCAAGAGACCCAGTACTTC	CASSSGLAGEQETQYF
TRBV10-3	TRBJ1-2	.	.	TGTGCCATCGAGGGGAGAACAGGGCTTACCTATGGCTACACCTTC	CAIEGRTGLTYGYTF
TRBV9	TRBJ1-1	.	TRBD1	TGTGCCAGCAGCGGCGGACAGGGGCCACGGGGAGCTTTCTTT	CASSGGQGPRGAFF
TRBV19	TRBJ2-1	few	.	TGTGCCAGTAACCAGCACACGAGCTCCTACAATGAGCAGTTCTTC	CASNQHTSSYNEQFF
TRBV29-1	TRBJ2-5	few	TRBD1	TGCAGCGTAGCTCGGGACAGGGCAGAGACCCAGTACTTC	CSVARDRAETQYF
TRBV5-1	TRBJ1-1	.	.	TGCGCCAGCAGCTTGGGGCGGACTGAAGCTTTCTTT	CASSLGRTEAFF
TRBV9	TRBJ2-7	few	.	TGTGCCAGCAGCGAGACCGGGACGGAGAGCTCCTACGAGCAGTACTTC	CASSETGTESSYEQYF
TRBV6-6	TRBJ2-7	few	.	TGTGCCAGCAGTCCCGGGGACTACGAGCAGTACTTC	CASSPGDYEQYF
TRBV28	TRBJ2-3	few	.	TGTGCCAGCAGGATCGGGGCAGATACGCAGTATTTT	CASRIGADTQYF
TRBV27	TRBJ2-5	few	.	TGTGCCAGCGGCCCCGGACAGTATCAAGAGACCCAGTACTTC	CASGPGQYQETQYF
TRBV19	TRBJ2-7	.	TRBD1	TGTGCCAGTACTGGGACAGGGAGCTACGAGCAGTACTTC	CASTGTGSYEQYF
TRBV6-5	TRBJ2-7	few	.	TGTGCCAGCTATGGGGGATGGGCCCGACCCTACGAGCAGTACTTC	CASYGGWARPYEQYF
TRBV9	TRBJ1-1	.	.	TGTGCCAGCAGCGAAAGGGCTCTCCTGGGCACTGAAGCTTTCTTT	CASSERALLGTEAFF
TRBV10-3	TRBJ1-1	.	TRBD1	TGTGCCATCAGTGCTCAGACAGGGGGGCCTGAAGCTTTCTTT	CAISAQTGGPEAFF
TRBV19	TRBJ1-2	.	.	TGTGCCAGTAACCCGGACAGACTTTCTAACTATGGCTACACCTTC	CASNPDRLSNYGYTF
TRBV6-1	TRBJ2-5	few	TRBD2	TGTGCCAGCAGATACCCGGGAGGCAACCAAGAGACCCAGTACTTC	CASRYPGGNQETQYF
TRBV7-9	TRBJ2-3	many	TRBD1	TGTGCCAGCAGATACGACAGGGTGGACTTGGATACGCAGTATTTT	CASRYDRVDLDTQYF
TRBV20-1	TRBJ2-5	few	.	TGCAGTGCTAGAGATCGCCTGGCCCAGTACTTC	CSARDRLAQYF
TRBV2	TRBJ1-1	.	TRBD1	TGTGCCAGCAGTGAACCCAACGTTGACAGGGCTACTGAAGCTTTCTTT	CASSEPNVDRATEAFF
TRBV27	TRBJ1-5	few	.	TGTGCCAGCAGCTTACTGGGGGAGTTCGGGCAGCCCCAGCATTTT	CASSLLGEFGQPQHF
TRBV7-2	TRBJ2-7	many	.	TGTGCCAGCAGCCGCACAGGATACGAGCAGTACTTC	CASSRTGYEQYF
TRBV6-5	TRBJ2-3	few	.	TGTGCCAGCAGTTACTCCGGTTGGACAGGCACAGATACGCAGTATTTT	CASSYSGWTGTDTQYF
TRBV7-2	TRBJ1-2	.	TRBD1	TGTGCCAGCAGCTTCCAACAGGGGCCAGGGGGCTACACCTTC	CASSFQQGPGGYTF
TRBV2	TRBJ1-5	few	.	TGTGCCAGCAGGACAGACAATCAGCCCCAGCATTTT	CASRTDNQPQHF
TRBV5-6	TRBJ1-2	few	TRBD1	TGTGCCAGCAGCCTACCGGGACAGGAGTATGGCTACACCTTC	CASSLPGQEYGYTF
TRBV2	TRBJ1-5	.	.	TGTGCCAGCAGTGAAGCGCGACTCCCCCAGCATTTT	CASSEARLPQHF
TRBV5-4	TRBJ1-1	.	.	TGTGCCAGCAGCTTGGGCAGGGTCTTGAACACTGAAGCTTTCTTT	CASSLGRVLNTEAFF
TRBV6-6	TRBJ2-7	few	TRBD1	TGTGCCAGCAGTTTTAAAAAGGGGGCAAGCTACGAGCAGTACTTC	CASSFKKGASYEQYF